The sequence of this T cell receptor (beta chain) was determined in a study of human versus mouse CDR3 diversity and MHC coevolution. Data came from immunoSEQ multiplex PCR; TCRdb stores just in-frame clones and leaves some out. This table holds about 77,000 clones, just under 95% found once. V was trimmed by 6 bases and J by 0 bases, leaving 18 bases between them. This CDR3 spans 17 amino acids. Germline V CDR1 and CDR2: MDHEN, SYDVKM. This receptor was obtained from a person aged 25 to 69 in good health. The gene calls are TRBV28 and TRBJ1-5; D is possibly TRBD1 (6 bases). What was sequenced was naive CD4+ T cells from blood. Subset of the sample: CD45RO-negative CD62L-positive naive CD4 T cells. CDR3 sequence reads: CASRSTGPTYSNQPQHF. The DNA for the CDR3 is TGTGCCAGCAGATCAACAGGGCCCACATATAGCAATCAGCCCCAGCATTTT.